The entry that follows covers one T cell receptor beta chain sequence. What this receptor recognizes is not known. No base qualities exist here, and no much larger clone lies one base off it. The entry originates in a study of blood T cell repertoires in COVID-19 (dated by TCRdb to the early 2020s). Study-level background: Samples covering the acute and convalescent phases of COVID-19 were provided by collaborators in the United States, Italy and Spain. The prospective study material was composed of cDNA or gDNA derived from T cells, B-cell-depleted T cells, or PBMCs. Subjects who had been exposed to COVID-19, were actively infected with it, or had recovered from it provided the deeply sampled blood TCRbeta repertoires that made up the dataset. The repertoires were released in a freely available public database intended as a resource for research on the immune response to SARS-CoV-2. Samples came from the ongoing ImmuneRACE study (first 160 participants) plus 1,254 subjects from 6 global collaborators. Sample metadata almost always included a de-identified subject ID, COVID-19 status, age in years and sex. HLA class I and class II types, where available, came from metadata supplied by the sample provider rather than from assay-based typing.

Trimming accounts for 4 bases at V and 6 bases at J, while the number of junction bases matched to no gene is 11. Spanning cysteine to phenylalanine, the CDR3 consists of 15 amino acids. The only DNA kept is the CDR3, 45 bases in frame from the first base. The germline V gene supplies CDR1 SGHRS and CDR2 YFSETQ. In the prospective study, participants were about 18 to 95 years old, resided in about two dozen geographic areas of the United States, and were enrolled through a virtual design. In the prospective study, participants were assigned to cohorts based on the clinical history participants reported in a screening survey and a study questionnaire. Exposed participants had been in contact with someone with a PCR-confirmed or clinician-diagnosed COVID-19 case within 2 weeks of study entry. In the prospective study, whole blood, serum and a nasopharyngeal or oropharyngeal swab were collected from each participant by mobile phlebotomists. Additional blood draws and questionnaires over an approximately 2-month period could optionally be provided by prospective study participants. Before DNA extraction, blood samples from the prospective study were shipped at room temperature or frozen.

TCRbeta CDR3 regions were amplified from genomic DNA using the immunoSEQ Assay, a bias-controlled multiplex PCR. In the original analysis: The number of nucleated cells in each sample was estimated by amplification of reference gene primers within the assay. To quantify the absolute abundance of each unique TCRbeta CDR3 rearrangement, sequence reads were collapsed and filtered. For each sample, productive Simpson clonality was calculated as the square root of Simpson's diversity index across productive rearrangements. TCRdb obtained this table from immuneACCESS and retained in-frame rearrangements with V and J assigned. These tables miss some clones; where compared with another copy, unresolved V genes account for less than half of the shortfall, and the remainder is unexplained. The V and J calls and clone size come from that table; D and trimming were worked out from the DNA. Within this sample are roughly 380,000 clones, with about nine tenths of them counted one time only. The ten largest make up approximately 1% of the sample.

Study-level results and caveats: The amount of clinical and demographic metadata varied by source and participant and was provided uncurated.

The receptor's source is a woman aged 25 to 39 who had been exposed to COVID-19. Input material: PBMCs or T cells enriched from blood (not recorded which). The chain links TRBV5-1 with TRBJ2-7; TRBD2 aligns with 9 central bases. The CDR3 is CASSTSGGRAREQYF. The DNA sequence follows: TGCGCCAGCAGCACGTCGGGCGGGAGGGCCCGCGAGCAGTACTTC.